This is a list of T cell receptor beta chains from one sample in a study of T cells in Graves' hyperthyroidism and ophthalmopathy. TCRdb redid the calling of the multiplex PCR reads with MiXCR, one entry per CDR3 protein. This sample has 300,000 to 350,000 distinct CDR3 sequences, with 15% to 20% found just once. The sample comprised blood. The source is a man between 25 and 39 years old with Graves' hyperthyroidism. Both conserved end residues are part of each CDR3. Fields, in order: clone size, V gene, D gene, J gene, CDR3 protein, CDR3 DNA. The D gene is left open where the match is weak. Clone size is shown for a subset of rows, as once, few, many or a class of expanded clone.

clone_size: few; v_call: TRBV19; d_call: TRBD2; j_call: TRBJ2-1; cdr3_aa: CASSIRLAGGYNEQFF; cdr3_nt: TGTGCCAGTAGTATCAGACTAGCGGGAGGCTATAATGAGCAGTTCTTC
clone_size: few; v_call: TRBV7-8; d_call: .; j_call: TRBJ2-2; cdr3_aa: CASSSRLDGYTGELFF; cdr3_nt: TGTGCCAGCAGCTCACGACTAGATGGATACACCGGGGAGCTGTTTTTT
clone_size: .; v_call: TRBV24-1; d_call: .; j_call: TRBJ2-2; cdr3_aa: CATSEYLNTGELFF; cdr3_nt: TGTGCCACCAGTGAATACCTAAACACCGGGGAGCTGTTTTTT
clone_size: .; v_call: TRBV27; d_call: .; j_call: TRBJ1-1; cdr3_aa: CASIGETEAFF; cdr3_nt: TGTGCCAGCATCGGGGAGACTGAAGCTTTCTTT
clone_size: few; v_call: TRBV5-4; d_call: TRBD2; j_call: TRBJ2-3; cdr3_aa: CASSLVGLARAQYF; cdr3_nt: TGTGCCAGCAGCTTGGTGGGACTAGCACGGGCGCAGTATTTT
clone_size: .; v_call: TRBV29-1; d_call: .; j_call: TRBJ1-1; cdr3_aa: CSDSQGLNTEAFF; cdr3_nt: TGCAGCGACTCACAGGGATTGAACACTGAAGCTTTCTTT
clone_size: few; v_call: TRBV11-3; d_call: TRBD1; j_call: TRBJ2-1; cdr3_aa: CASRLDRGRRANEQFF; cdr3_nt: TGTGCCAGCAGACTAGACAGGGGGCGCAGGGCGAATGAGCAGTTCTTC
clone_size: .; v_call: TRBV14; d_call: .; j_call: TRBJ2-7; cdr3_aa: CASRAAGLHDRYEQYF; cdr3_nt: TGTGCCAGCAGGGCCGCAGGCCTCCATGATCGTTACGAGCAGTACTTC
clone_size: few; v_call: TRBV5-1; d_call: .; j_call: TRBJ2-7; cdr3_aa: CASSSGRTDYEQYF; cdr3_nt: TGCGCCAGCAGCTCCGGTAGGACTGACTACGAGCAGTACTTC
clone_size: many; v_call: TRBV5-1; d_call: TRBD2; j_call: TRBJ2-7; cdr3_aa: CASNPNRGGSEQYF; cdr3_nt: TGCGCCAGCAACCCTAATCGGGGGGGTAGCGAGCAGTACTTC
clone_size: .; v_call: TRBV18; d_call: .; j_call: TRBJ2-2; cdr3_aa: CASSQPTGELFF; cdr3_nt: TGTGCCAGCTCACAACCAACCGGGGAGCTGTTTTTT
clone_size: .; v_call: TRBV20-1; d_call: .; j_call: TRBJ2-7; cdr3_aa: CSAPGTGTLNEQYF; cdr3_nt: TGCAGTGCCCCGGGGACTGGAACCCTTAACGAGCAGTACTTC
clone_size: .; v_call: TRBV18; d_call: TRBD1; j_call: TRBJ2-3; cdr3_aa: CASSRRQGAVTDTQYF; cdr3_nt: TGTGCCAGCTCACGGAGACAGGGAGCGGTCACAGATACGCAGTATTTT
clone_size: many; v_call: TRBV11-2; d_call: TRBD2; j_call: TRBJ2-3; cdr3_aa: CASSPTSFGAKREVTDTQYF; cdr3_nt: TGTGCCAGCAGCCCAACGTCGTTCGGGGCTAAGCGGGAGGTGACAGATACGCAGTATTTT
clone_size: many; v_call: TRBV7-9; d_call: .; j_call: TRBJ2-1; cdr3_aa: CANTPYNEQFF; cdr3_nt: TGTGCCAACACCCCCTACAATGAGCAGTTCTTC
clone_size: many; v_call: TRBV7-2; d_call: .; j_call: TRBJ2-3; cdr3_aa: CASSLRSFTDTQYF; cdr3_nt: TGTGCCAGCAGCTTAAGGAGTTTCACAGATACGCAGTATTTT
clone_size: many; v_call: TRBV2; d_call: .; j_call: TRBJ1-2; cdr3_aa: CASKGNGYTF; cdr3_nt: TGTGCCAGCAAGGGAAATGGCTACACCTTC
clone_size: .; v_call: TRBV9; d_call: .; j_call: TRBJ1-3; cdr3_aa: CASSVRVSGNTIYF; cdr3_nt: TGTGCCAGCAGCGTAAGAGTCTCTGGAAACACCATATATTTT